Shown below are 4 T cell receptor beta chains from a single sample sequenced in a study of ipilimumab plus nivolumab after autologous stem cell transplantation. Clones were read by immunoSEQ multiplex PCR, and TCRdb kept only the in-frame ones, dropping some. The sample contains over 80,000 clones, 65% to 85% of which appear only once. The sample here was PBMCs, taken in a trial of ipilimumab plus nivolumab as post-transplant consolidation. All receptors derive from a male donor with diffuse large B-cell lymphoma.

This clone appeared a single time. V is TRBV14 and J is TRBJ2-5; 9 nucleotides agree with TRBD1. J gave up 4 bases and V 1 base, and 13 bases lay outside the gene matches. The CDR3 has 18 residues. The germline V gene has CDR1 SGHDN and CDR2 FVKESK. In DNA, the CDR3 is TGTGCCAGCAGCCAAGTGAGGTTCACCGGGACAGGGCGAGAGACCCAGTACTTC. Translation: CASSQVRFTGTGRETQYF.

Only a few counts were recorded for this clone. V is TRBV6-5 and J is TRBJ1-1, with 7 bases matching TRBD1. Germline CDR1 MNHEY, CDR2 SVGAGI. The length of the CDR3 is 13 residues. J lost 4 bases, V lost 9 bases, and 8 bases had no gene match. The CDR3: CASNKQGSTEAFF. In nucleotides, the CDR3 is TGTGCCAGTAACAAACAGGGGAGCACTGAAGCTTTCTTT.

This chain connects TRBV5-4 to TRBJ2-1; the D gene is possibly TRBD2 (5 bases). This CDR3 is built from 15 residues. Trimming removed 4 bases at V and 4 bases at J, with 15 bases between. From germline, CDR1 is SGHNT and CDR2 YYREEE (reference sequence). The CDR3 protein is CASSIPGGLYNEQFF. The CDR3 coding sequence is TGTGCCAGCAGCATACCGGGCGGGCTTTACAATGAGCAGTTCTTC.

This clone was found a few times. The chain is built from TRBV7-3 and TRBJ2-6, with TRBD1 identical over 10 bases. Germline CDR1 is SGHTA and CDR2 is FQGTGA. This CDR3 region has 17 residues. With V trimmed by 5 bases and J by 2 bases, 6 bases remained unmatched. CDR3 in DNA: TGTGCCAGCAGCGCAACGGGACAGGGGACTGGGGCCAACGTCCTGACTTTC. Its protein is CASSATGQGTGANVLTF.